One and the same sample provided the 31 T cell receptor beta chains below, sequenced in a study of OX40 agonist ivuxolimab in advanced cancers. The method was immunoSEQ multiplex PCR; TCRdb's version includes in-frame clones alone and lacks a portion of them. The sample lists about 60,000 clones; around 85% were seen once. Sequencing was performed on CD4+ or CD8+ T cells sorted from blood, taken in a trial of the OX40 agonist ivuxolimab. The receptors were gathered from an adult with an advanced solid tumor such as melanoma, head and neck, liver or kidney cancer.

The V gene is TRBV29-1, the J gene TRBJ1-2, with D possibly TRBD1 on 5 matching bases. This CDR3 contains 14 residues. V gave up 2 bases and J gave up 0 bases, with 10 bases separating them. Germline V gene lookup returns CDR1 SQVTM and CDR2 ANQGSEA. The CDR3 sequence: CSVETGKANYGYTF. The DNA for the CDR3 is TGCAGCGTTGAAACAGGCAAAGCTAACTATGGCTACACCTTC.

The chain carries TRBV29-1 and TRBJ1-1; D gene unclear. Germline V gene sequence: CDR1 SQVTM, CDR2 ANQGSEA. The V and J ends lost 3 bases and 1 base respectively, with 6 bases between them. The CDR3 is 12 residues long. The CDR3 is CSVDSQNTEAFF. Here the CDR3 DNA reads TGCAGCGTTGATTCTCAGAACACTGAAGCTTTCTTT.

V and J are TRBV18 and TRBJ2-1; TRBD2 agrees at 11 bases. The CDR3 totals 15 residues. The germline V gene has CDR1 KGHSH and CDR2 LQKENI. J gave up 7 bases and V 1 base, and 3 bases lay outside the gene matches. The DNA of the CDR3 is TGTGCCAGCTCACCACTAGCGGGAGGGCGTAATGAGCAGTTCTTC. It translates to CASSPLAGGRNEQFF.

This chain links TRBV11-3 with TRBJ2-5; 8 bases align to TRBD1. V dropped 4 bases and J dropped 1; count of bases not matched to a gene: 5. This CDR3 is 15 amino acids long. Per germline, CDR1 SGHNT and CDR2 YENEEA. The CDR3 loop is CASSSGQGIQETQYF. The CDR3 region has the DNA TGTGCCAGCAGCTCCGGACAGGGCATCCAAGAGACCCAGTACTTC.

This clone came up a few times. V usage is TRBV6-1 and J usage is TRBJ1-2; maybe TRBD1 (6 bases). Germline lookup yields CDR1 MNHNS and CDR2 SASEGT. The CDR3 has 16 amino acids. V was pared by 4 bases and J by 4 bases, with 19 bases between. CDR3 region: CASSGQRREGGYGYTF. The CDR3 region has the DNA TGTGCCAGCAGTGGACAAAGGAGGGAGGGGGGCTATGGCTACACCTTC.

The genes are TRBV5-1 and TRBJ1-3; D is ambiguous. From germline, CDR1 is SGHRS and CDR2 YFSETQ. CDR3 size: 17 residues. V gave up 4 bases and J gave up 5 bases, with 22 bases separating them. CDR3 residues: CASSPPYRGNKRNTIYF. The DNA for the CDR3 is TGCGCCAGCAGCCCCCCATACCGGGGAAATAAGAGAAACACCATATATTTT.

This clone has just one count. The rearrangement links TRBV6-5 to TRBJ2-5; tentatively, D is TRBD1 (5 bases). The V end lost 6 bases, the J end lost 7 bases, and 15 bases lay between the germline ends. CDR1 and CDR2 (germline): MNHEY, SVGAGI. CDR3 size: 13 residues. The CDR3 DNA is TGTGCCAGCAGCATGTCTAATACAGGGACCCAGTACTTC. It is translated as CASSMSNTGTQYF.

This rearrangement joins TRBV6-6 to TRBJ2-7; unclear D gene. V lost 6 bases, J lost 0 bases, and 12 bases lay in between. Germline lookup yields CDR1 MNHNY and CDR2 SVGAGI (reference sequence). The CDR3 has 14 residues. In DNA form, the CDR3 reads TGTGCCAGCAGCAGCGAAGAGCACTCCTACGAGCAGTACTTC. It encodes CASSSEEHSYEQYF.

The rearrangement links TRBV5-4 to TRBJ2-4; perhaps TRBD2 as D (7 bases). CDR3 size: 15 residues. Deletions cut 4 bases from V and 2 bases from J, with 13 bases between. The V gene's germline CDR1 is SGHNT and CDR2 YYREEE (reference sequence). The DNA for the CDR3 is TGTGCCAGCAGCCCGGGCGGGGGCTCCAAAAACATTCAGTACTTC. Translated, it gives CASSPGGGSKNIQYF.

The genes are TRBV25-1 and TRBJ2-3; 7 positions match TRBD2. Germline V CDR1 and CDR2: MGHDK, SYGVNS. The trim removed 0 bases at V and 4 bases at J, leaving 7 bases unmatched. This CDR3 has 16 residues. As DNA, the CDR3 is TGTGCCAGCAGTGAATATGGGGGGGAGAGGGCAGATACGCAGTATTTT. This sequence encodes CASSEYGGERADTQYF.

The J gene is TRBJ2-7, the V gene TRBV29-1; 9 nucleotides line up with TRBD1. This CDR3 contains 13 residues. With 7 bases clipped from V and 4 bases from J, the junction kept 8 bases outside the gene matches. Germline lookup yields CDR1 SQVTM and CDR2 ANQGSEA. The CDR3 sequence: CSAKQGARYEQYF. CDR3 coding DNA: TGCAGCGCCAAACAGGGGGCGAGGTACGAGCAGTACTTC.

This clone was observed a handful of times. This chain joins TRBV19 and TRBJ2-2, with 8 positions matching TRBD1. The CDR3 length is 14 residues. Germline loops: CDR1 LNHDA, CDR2 SQIVND (reference sequence). The J segment lost 7 bases and the V segment lost 2 bases, leaving 3 bases of the junction unmatched. As DNA, the CDR3 is TGTGCCAGTAGTATACAGGGGGCTATCGGGGAGCTGTTTTTT. It is translated as CASSIQGAIGELFF.

V is TRBV9 and J is TRBJ2-7, with 8 bases matching TRBD1. Looked up from germline, CDR1 is SGDLS and CDR2 is YYNGEE. V lost 3 bases and J lost 6; bases outside the gene matches: 14. CDR3 size: 16 residues. CDR3 DNA: TGTGCCAGCAGCGCCCTCGGCAGGGGGCGAAAGGGCGAGCAGTACTTC. Its translation is CASSALGRGRKGEQYF.

The rearrangement joins TRBV10-2 to TRBJ2-1, with D possibly TRBD2 on 6 matching bases. The CDR3 loop spans 15 amino acids. CDR1 is WSHSY, CDR2 SAAADI, per germline. V lost 0 bases and J lost 3, with 9 bases in between. The CDR3 DNA is TGCGCCAGCAGTGAGTCTAGCGGTTACTACAATGAGCAGTTCTTC. It codes for CASSESSGYYNEQFF.

This sequence joins TRBV11-2 and TRBJ2-2, with D possibly matching TRBD1 (5 bases). Germline CDR1 SGHAT, CDR2 FQNNGV. The CDR3 spans 14 residues. V was trimmed by 2 bases and J by 3 bases, leaving 7 bases between them. CDR3 residues: CASSLRRDTGELFF. The CDR3 nucleotides read TGTGCCAGCAGCTTACGCAGGGACACCGGGGAGCTGTTTTTT.

The V gene is TRBV29-1, the J gene TRBJ1-2, with 7 bases lining up with TRBD1. Germline values: CDR1 SQVTM, CDR2 ANQGSEA. The CDR3 runs 16 residues. After removal of 6 bases from V and 0 bases from J, the junction contained 13 bases not matched to a gene. The CDR3 reads CSVPTPDRNSNYGYTF. The CDR3 coding sequence is TGCAGCGTACCCACCCCGGACAGGAATTCTAACTATGGCTACACCTTC.

This clone was counted once. The chain recombines TRBV10-2 with TRBJ1-2; TRBD1 matches at 8 bases. Germline loops: CDR1 WSHSY, CDR2 SAAADI. Germline trimming cut 3 bases from V and 8 bases from J; bases unmatched to any gene: 11. The CDR3 totals 15 residues. CDR3 DNA: TGCGCCAGCAGTGATTCCAGGGGGCTTCTCGGAGGCTACACCTTC. Its protein is CASSDSRGLLGGYTF.

The chain combines TRBV11-3 with TRBJ2-1, with a possible D match to TRBD2 (5 bases). The CDR3 covers 16 residues. Per the germline V gene, CDR1 is SGHNT and CDR2 is YENEEA. The ends were cut back, 4 bases at V and 0 bases at J, with 13 bases in the middle. Written as DNA, the CDR3 is TGTGCCAGCAGCTACTGGACGGGAAGCTCCTACAATGAGCAGTTCTTC. As protein: CASSYWTGSSYNEQFF.

In DNA form, the CDR3 reads TGTGCCGGGCGGCAGGGGGCCTACGAGCAGTACTTC. Protein sequence: CAGRQGAYEQYF. V is TRBV2 and J is TRBJ2-7, with 7 bases identical to TRBD1. With 11 bases clipped from V and 2 bases from J, the junction kept 6 bases outside the gene matches. The CDR3 consists of 12 residues. The germline V gene has CDR1 SNHLY and CDR2 FYNNEI.

This rearrangement joins TRBV28 to TRBJ2-1; D perhaps matches TRBD1 (5 bases). V lost 9 bases, J lost 2 bases, and 17 bases lay in between. This CDR3 spans 15 amino acids. The V gene's germline CDR1 is MDHEN and CDR2 SYDVKM. The CDR3 protein is CASLPQGVTYNEQFF. The CDR3 nucleotides read TGTGCCAGTTTACCCCAGGGTGTAACCTACAATGAGCAGTTCTTC.

The chain employs TRBV11-2 and TRBJ1-5, with D uncertain. The V and J ends lost 5 bases and 11 bases respectively, with 10 bases between them. This CDR3 spans 11 amino acids. Germline assignment: CDR1 SGHAT and CDR2 FQNNGV. The CDR3 DNA is TGTGCCAGCAGCCCTTCTAGTGCCCAGCATTTT. Amino acid sequence: CASSPSSAQHF.

The chain's CDR3 is CASSATGVLTEAFF. In DNA, the CDR3 is TGTGCCAGCAGCGCGACAGGGGTACTCACTGAAGCTTTCTTT. This chain joins TRBV6-1 and TRBJ1-1; 8 bases fit TRBD1. The CDR3 consists of 14 residues. With V trimmed by 6 bases and J by 4 bases, 7 bases remained unmatched. Looked up from germline, CDR1 is MNHNS and CDR2 is SASEGT.

This clone appeared a few times. The rearrangement joins TRBV2 to TRBJ2-7, with 9 positions matching TRBD1. Germline V gene sequence: CDR1 SNHLY, CDR2 FYNNEI. The CDR3 consists of 16 residues. The trim removed 6 bases at V and 3 bases at J, leaving 12 bases unmatched. CDR3 nucleotide sequence: TGTGCCAGCAGGGTACCCCAGGGACAGGGTTACTACGAGCAGTACTTC. Translated, it gives CASRVPQGQGYYEQYF.

The V and J genes are TRBV15 and TRBJ1-5, with a tentative D call TRBD1 (5 bases). Germline loops: CDR1 LNHNV, CDR2 YYDKDF (reference sequence). The length of the CDR3 is 16 residues. Between the trimmed V and J ends, which lost 1 base and 1 base, there was a span of 11 bases. DNA for the CDR3: TGTGCCACCAGCAGAGGTCGGACAAGGAGCAATCAGCCCCAGCATTTT. Its translation is CATSRGRTRSNQPQHF.

This chain links TRBV2 with TRBJ2-5, with D hard to call. V lost 5 bases and J 5 bases, leaving 6 bases between the germline ends. The CDR3 is 11 amino acids. Germline-derived CDR1 and CDR2 are SNHLY and FYNNEI. DNA for the CDR3: TGTGCCAGCAGTACCCGGGAGACCCAGTACTTC. Translating gives CASSTRETQYF.

V gene TRBV7-9 combines with J gene TRBJ2-1, with 9 bases fitting TRBD1. V was clipped by 0 bases and J by 6 bases; unmatched bases: 6. CDR1 and CDR2 from the germline V gene are SEHNR and FQNEAQ (reference sequence). CDR3 length equals 16 residues. CDR3 sequence reads: CASSLASEGQGNEQFF. CDR3 nucleotide sequence: TGTGCCAGCAGCTTAGCATCTGAGGGACAGGGCAATGAGCAGTTCTTC.

The rearrangement joins TRBV19 to TRBJ2-7, with D perhaps given as TRBD1 or TRBD2 (5 bases each). Germline CDR1 reads LNHDA; CDR2 reads SQIVND (reference sequence). V dropped 5 bases and J dropped 8 bases, with 16 bases sitting between them. The CDR3 is made up of 13 amino acids. CDR3 protein: CASSLLARGQQYF. DNA for the CDR3: TGTGCCAGTAGTCTCTTAGCCCGGGGACAGCAGTACTTC.

J is TRBJ2-2 and V is TRBV11-3; D is uncertain. This CDR3 comprises 13 residues. Germline V gene lookup returns CDR1 SGHNT and CDR2 YENEEA. The V end was cut by 1 base, the J end by 4 bases, with 4 bases between. The CDR3 sequence is CASSLGITGELFF. CDR3 DNA: TGTGCCAGCAGCTTAGGTATCACCGGGGAGCTGTTTTTT.

V usage is TRBV28 and J usage is TRBJ1-3, with D perhaps TRBD1 (5 bases). CDR3 length: 16 residues. V lost 6 bases and J 2 bases, leaving 17 bases between the germline ends. The germline gives CDR1 MDHEN, CDR2 SYDVKM. The CDR3 DNA is TGTGCCAGCAGGTTACAAGCGGGGACCCCTGGAAACACCATATATTTT. Translation gives CASRLQAGTPGNTIYF.

As regards this clone: One end of the junction fails to match germline, which may point to a read error. This chain connects TRBV2 to TRBJ2-5, with a tentative D call TRBD2 (6 bases). Germline CDR1 and CDR2: SNHLY and FYNNEI. This CDR3 has 15 residues. The CDR3 sequence is CASSEGGMGGETQYF. Written as DNA, the CDR3 is TGTGCCAGCAGCGAAGGCGGGATGGGTGGGGAGACCCAGTACTTC.

This clone was counted a single time. The chain couples TRBV4-1 to TRBJ1-3, with 7 nucleotides matching TRBD1. With V trimmed by 4 bases and J by 2 bases, 5 bases remained unmatched. Looked up from germline, CDR1 is MGHRA and CDR2 is YSYEKL. The CDR3 loop spans 15 amino acids. CDR3 bases: TGCGCCAGCAGCCTAGGGGGACAGACTGGAAACACCATATATTTT. This gives the protein CASSLGGQTGNTIYF.